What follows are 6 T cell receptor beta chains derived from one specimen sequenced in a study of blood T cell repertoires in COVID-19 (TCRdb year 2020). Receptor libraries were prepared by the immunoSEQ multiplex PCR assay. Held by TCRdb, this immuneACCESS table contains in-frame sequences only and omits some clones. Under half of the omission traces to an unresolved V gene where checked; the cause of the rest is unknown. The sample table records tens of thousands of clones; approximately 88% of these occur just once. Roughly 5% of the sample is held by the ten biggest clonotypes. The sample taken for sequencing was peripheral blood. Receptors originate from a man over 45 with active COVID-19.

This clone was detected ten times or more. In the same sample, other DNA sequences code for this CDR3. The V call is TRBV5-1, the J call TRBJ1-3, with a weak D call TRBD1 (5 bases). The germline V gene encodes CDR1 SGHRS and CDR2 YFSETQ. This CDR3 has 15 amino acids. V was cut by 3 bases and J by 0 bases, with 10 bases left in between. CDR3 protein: CASSSPGISGNTIYF. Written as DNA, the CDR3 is TGCGCCAGCAGCTCTCCAGGGATCTCTGGAAACACCATATATTTT.

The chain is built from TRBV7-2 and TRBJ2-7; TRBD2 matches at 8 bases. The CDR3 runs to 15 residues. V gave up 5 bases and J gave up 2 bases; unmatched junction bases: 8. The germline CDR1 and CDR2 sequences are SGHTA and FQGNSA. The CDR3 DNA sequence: TGTGCCAGCAGCGCATCGAGCGGGAGCCCCTACGAGCAGTACTTC. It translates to CASSASSGSPYEQYF.

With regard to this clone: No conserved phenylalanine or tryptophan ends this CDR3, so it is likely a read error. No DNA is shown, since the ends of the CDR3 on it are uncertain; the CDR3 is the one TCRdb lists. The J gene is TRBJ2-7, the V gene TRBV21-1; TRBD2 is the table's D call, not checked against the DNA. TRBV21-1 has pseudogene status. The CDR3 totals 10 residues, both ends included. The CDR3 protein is CASSKPKSAS.

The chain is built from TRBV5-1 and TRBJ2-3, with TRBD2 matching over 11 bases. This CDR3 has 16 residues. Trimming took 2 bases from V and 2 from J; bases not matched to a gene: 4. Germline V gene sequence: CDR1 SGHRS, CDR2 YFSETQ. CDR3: CASSLGTSGYTDTQYF. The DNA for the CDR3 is TGCGCCAGCAGCTTAGGGACTAGCGGCTACACAGATACGCAGTATTTT.

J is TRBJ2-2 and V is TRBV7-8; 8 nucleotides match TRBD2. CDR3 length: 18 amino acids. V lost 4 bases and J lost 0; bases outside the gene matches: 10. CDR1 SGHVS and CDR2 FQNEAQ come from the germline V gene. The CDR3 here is CASSSRGGGTANTGELFF. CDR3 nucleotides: TGTGCCAGCAGCTCACGCGGCGGGGGGACTGCGAACACCGGGGAGCTGTTTTTT.

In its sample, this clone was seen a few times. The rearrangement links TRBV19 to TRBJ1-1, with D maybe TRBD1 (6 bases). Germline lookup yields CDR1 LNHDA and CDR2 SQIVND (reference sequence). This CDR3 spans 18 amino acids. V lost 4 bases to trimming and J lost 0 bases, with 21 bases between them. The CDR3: CASSKAPIQGYMNTEAFF. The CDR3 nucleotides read TGTGCCAGTAGTAAGGCCCCAATACAGGGATACATGAACACTGAAGCTTTCTTT.